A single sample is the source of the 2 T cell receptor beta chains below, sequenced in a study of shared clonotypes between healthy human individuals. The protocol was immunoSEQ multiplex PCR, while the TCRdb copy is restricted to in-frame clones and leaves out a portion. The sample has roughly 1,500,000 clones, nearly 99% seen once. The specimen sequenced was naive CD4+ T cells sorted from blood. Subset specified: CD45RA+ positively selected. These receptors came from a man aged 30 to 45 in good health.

DNA of the CDR3: TGCGCCAGCAGCCAAGAGGGGGGATTTTACACCGGGGAGCTGTTTTTT. Its protein product is CASSQEGGFYTGELFF. The chain joins TRBV4-3 to TRBJ2-2; a possible D gene is TRBD2 (6 bases). Germline CDR1 reads LGHNA; CDR2 reads YSLEER. Trimming removed 0 bases from V and 3 bases from J, with 11 bases in between. This CDR3 has 16 amino acids.

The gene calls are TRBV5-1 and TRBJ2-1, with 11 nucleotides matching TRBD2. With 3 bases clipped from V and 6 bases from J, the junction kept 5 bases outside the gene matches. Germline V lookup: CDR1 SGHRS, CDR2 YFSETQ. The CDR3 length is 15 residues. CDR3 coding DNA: TGCGCCAGCAGCTCCGTTGGACTAGCGGGCAATGAGCAGTTCTTC. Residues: CASSSVGLAGNEQFF.